What follows are 21 T cell receptor beta chains derived from one specimen sequenced in a study of molecular identifiers for immune sequencing clone quantification (dated by TCRdb to the late 2010s). The library was prepared using PCR. The sequencer was a NextSeq 500. The public reads were reanalyzed by TCRdb: fastp trimming at Q25, MiXCR alignment, in-frame beta chains only. Rows matching on CDR3 protein sequence are summarized as one entry with the most common DNA and genes. The table for this sample lists some 100,000 distinct CDR3 sequences; over 30% of them were counted only once. Approximately 3.8% of the sample belongs to the ten largest clones. The specimen was naive CD8+ T cells from blood, with Jurkat cell RNA spiked in. This specimen's cell subset or site label, per the study, means: FACS-sorted CD8+CD4-CCR7+CD45RA+ naive T cells. These receptors all stem from a human donor in good health. Some libraries in this study had Jurkat cell RNA spiked in.

Comment on this clonotype: A much larger clone differs by one base, so this may be a read error. CDR3 nucleotide sequence: TGTGCCAGCAGCTTAGGGGGGGGCGCCCCGCAGTACTTC. Translated: CASSLGGGAPQYF. The chain couples TRBV7-9 to TRBJ2-7; tentative D call: TRBD2 (7 bases). CDR3 length: 13 amino acids. CDR1 SEHNR and CDR2 FQNEAQ come from the germline V gene (reference sequence). Trimming shortened V by 1 base and J by 9 bases, and 13 bases separated the two germline ends.

Regarding this clonotype: A single base separates this from a much larger clone, so it may be a read error. The rearrangement links TRBV7-2 to TRBJ2-7, with D unresolved. Germline V CDR1 and CDR2: SGHTA, FQGNSA. This CDR3 region has 15 residues. Trimming took off 3 bases at V and 0 bases at J, with 12 bases between the two ends. This chain's CDR3 is CASSLARAPSYEQYF. In DNA form, the CDR3 reads TGTGCCAGCAGCTTGGCCCGGGCCCCCTCCTACGAGCAGTACTTC.

This clonotype was counted only a few times. V usage is TRBV27 and J usage is TRBJ2-7, with D uncertain. The CDR3 has 12 residues. V lost 9 bases to trimming and J lost 4 bases, with 13 bases between them. Germline V lookup: CDR1 MNHEY, CDR2 SMNVEV (reference sequence). CDR3 sequence reads: CARFGCKYEQYF. The DNA for the CDR3 is TGTGCCAGGTTCGGCTGCAAGTACGAGCAGTACTTC.

A word on this clonotype: It may be a read error: a sequence one base away is much more abundant. Written as DNA, the CDR3 is TGTGCCAGCAGTGTACCAGGGTACACCAGGGAGCTGTTTTTT. It specifies CASSVPGYTRELFF. The chain employs TRBV28 and TRBJ2-2; D perhaps matches TRBD1 (5 bases). CDR1 MDHEN and CDR2 SYDVKM come from the germline V gene. The CDR3 extends over 14 amino acids.

The chain joins TRBV2 to TRBJ1-5; D is uncertain. The germline V gene has CDR1 SNHLY and CDR2 FYNNEI. The CDR3 loop spans 15 amino acids. Trimming cost V 5 bases and J 5 bases, with 16 bases left between them. In DNA, the CDR3 is TGTGCCAGCAGTCACTCCGGTCCCCGATATCAGCCCCAGCATTTT. This codes for CASSHSGPRYQPQHF.

This clonotype occurred many times. V usage is TRBV12-3 or TRBV12-4 and J usage is TRBJ2-1; 9 bases are shared with TRBD2. Trimming cost V 6 bases and J 9 bases; bases outside gene matches: 21. This CDR3 has 18 amino acids. CDR3 region: CASSPSYSAGGPGGEQFF. The CDR3 region has the DNA TGTGCCAGCAGCCCTTCGTATTCTGCGGGAGGGCCCGGAGGTGAGCAGTTCTTC.

A note on this clonotype: Possible read error: a much larger clone is one base away. This CDR3 fails to terminate in the conserved phenylalanine or tryptophan, so it likely reflects a read error. The V gene is TRBV7-9, the J gene TRBJ1-1; D remains ambiguous. V gave up 5 bases and J gave up 0 bases, with 10 bases separating them. CDR1 and CDR2 from the germline V gene are SEHNR and FQNEAQ (reference sequence). The CDR3 runs 14 residues. The CDR3 loop reads CASSGGRMNTEAFI. In DNA form, the CDR3 reads TGTGCCAGCAGCGGCGGACGAATGAACACTGAAGCTTTCATT.

V gene TRBV11-3 combines with J gene TRBJ2-1, with D perhaps given as TRBD1 or TRBD2 (6 bases each). The closer fit of TRBJ2-7 to the DNA end suggests the J call may be wrong. CDR1 and CDR2 (germline): SGHNT, YENEEA. CDR3 length: 20 residues. CDR3 region: CASLSPRGDIGPSSYNEQYF. CDR3 nucleotide sequence: TGTGCCAGCCTCTCCCCCCGCGGGGACATAGGACCGAGCTCCTACAATGAGCAGTACTTC.

This clonotype was observed a few times. This chain links TRBV7-8 with TRBJ2-7, with 11 bases fitting TRBD2. This CDR3 is built from 16 residues. The junction had 18 bases not matched to a gene; V was cut back by 5 bases and J by 12 bases. Germline V CDR1 and CDR2: SGHVS, FQNEAQ. The CDR3 region has the DNA TGTGCCAGCAGCCCAGAGATGGGACTAGCGGTCCCCGACGCGTACTTC. Protein: CASSPEMGLAVPDAYF.

Notes on this clonotype: Compared with germline, one end of the junction differs, possibly owing to a read error. The chain recombines TRBV11-2 with TRBJ2-7, with D unclear. CDR1 and CDR2 from the germline V gene are SGHAT and FQNNGV. CDR3 length: 12 residues. CDR3 region: CTSSFVRYEQYF. As DNA, the CDR3 is TGTACCAGCAGCTTTGTCCGGTACGAGCAGTACTTC.

The genes are TRBV19 and TRBJ2-6; 10 bases agree with TRBD1. The CDR3 has 17 residues. In germline, CDR1 is LNHDA, CDR2 SQIVND (reference sequence). The trim removed 5 bases at V and 0 bases at J, leaving 4 bases unmatched. CDR3: CASSLGTGASGANVLTF. The DNA for the CDR3 is TGTGCCAGTAGTTTAGGGACAGGGGCCTCTGGGGCCAACGTCCTGACTTTC.

The genes are TRBV4-1 and TRBJ1-4, with TRBD1 identical over 9 bases. The trim removed 9 bases at V and 11 bases at J, leaving 7 bases unmatched. CDR3 length: 12 residues. Germline V gene data show CDR1 as MGHRA and CDR2 as YSYEKL. CDR3 coding DNA: TGCGCCAGTTTAGGGACAGGGATCAAACTGTTTTTT. This codes for CASLGTGIKLFF.

V usage is TRBV6-4 and J usage is TRBJ2-1, with 7 bases lining up with TRBD2. The CDR3 extends over 15 amino acids. Germline lookup yields CDR1 MRHNA and CDR2 SNTAGT. V trimming: 5 bases; J trimming: 4 bases; junction bases outside the gene matches: 8. CDR3 residues: CASSLTSAKYNEQFF. As DNA, the CDR3 is TGTGCCAGCAGTCTTACTAGCGCGAAGTACAATGAGCAGTTCTTC.

As regards this clonotype: With a much larger clone just one base away, this may be a read error. The chain recombines TRBV6-1 with TRBJ2-7; D not resolved. Trimming shortened V by 4 bases and J by 1 base, and 17 bases separated the two germline ends. Looked up from germline, CDR1 is MNHNS and CDR2 is SASEGT. This CDR3 spans 16 amino acids. Here the CDR3 DNA reads TGTGCCAGCAGTGTTGCGTTCGGAACATATTCCTACGAGCAGTACTTC. Its translation: CASSVAFGTYSYEQYF.

About this clonotype: A read error may account for a junction end that differs from germline. This chain links TRBV5-6 with TRBJ2-5, with TRBD2 identical over 11 bases. The CDR3 is 12 residues long. CDR1 is SGHDT and CDR2 is YYEEEE in the germline V gene. CDR3 nucleotide sequence: TGTGCCAGCAGCCAACTAGCGGGAGCGGGGAACTTC. Its protein product is CASSQLAGAGNF.

This clonotype showed up just a few times. The rearrangement joins TRBV6-2 or TRBV6-3 to TRBJ2-1; perhaps TRBD1 as D (5 bases). Germline CDR1 MNHEY, CDR2 SVGEGT. This CDR3 is 17 amino acids long. V was clipped by 6 bases and J by 3 bases, with 21 bases between them. This CDR3 reads CASSRDTRGAYYNEQFF. The CDR3 DNA reads TGTGCCAGCAGCCGAGACACCCGTGGGGCGTACTACAATGAGCAGTTCTTC.

On this clonotype: This may be a read error: a much more frequent sequence differs by one nucleotide. The chain recombines TRBV2 with TRBJ2-5; 9 bases are shared with TRBD2. This CDR3 is built from 16 residues. CDR1 SNHLY and CDR2 FYNNEI come from the germline V gene. This CDR3 reads CASCEAELAGQETQYF. The CDR3 nucleotides read TGTGCCAGCTGTGAAGCGGAACTAGCGGGTCAAGAGACCCAGTACTTC.

This clonotype has just one count. As the CDR3 is not closed by the conserved phenylalanine or tryptophan, this likely results from a read error. The V call is TRBV19, the J call TRBJ1-5; D is ambiguous. Germline V lookup: CDR1 LNHDA, CDR2 SQIVND (reference sequence). The CDR3 totals 15 residues. V was clipped by 1 base and J by 0 bases, with 7 bases between them. The CDR3: CASSIGSYSNQPQHI. CDR3 in DNA: TGTGCCAGTAGTATAGGGAGCTATAGCAATCAGCCCCAGCATATT.

A note on this clonotype: It may be a read error: a sequence one base away is much more abundant. This likely comes from a read error, as the CDR3 has no conserved phenylalanine or tryptophan at its end. The DNA for the CDR3 is TGTGCCAGCAGCTTAAGGGCCGGGGGCTACGAGCAGTACTAC. It yields the protein CASSLRAGGYEQYY. The rearrangement links TRBV7-9 to TRBJ2-7; tentative D call: TRBD2 (6 bases). V was pared by 2 bases and J by 3 bases, with 11 bases between. Germline V gene data show CDR1 as SEHNR and CDR2 as FQNEAQ (reference sequence). This CDR3 has 14 residues.

The V call is TRBV21-1, the J call TRBJ1-5. TRBV21-1 counts as a pseudogene. The CDR3 runs 14 residues. The CDR3 region has the DNA TGTGCCAGCAGCAAATCTGTGAGCAATCAGCCCCAGCATTTT. Protein product: CASSKSVSNQPQHF.

The CDR3 bases are TGTGCCAGCAGTTACCAGGACAGGGGCCAAGAGACCCAGTACTTC. Protein sequence: CASSYQDRGQETQYF. The chain joins TRBV6-6 to TRBJ2-5; 9 nucleotides align to TRBD1. Trimming took 2 bases from V and 1 from J; bases not matched to a gene: 2. Looked up from germline, CDR1 is MNHNY and CDR2 is SVGAGI (reference sequence). This CDR3 spans 15 amino acids.